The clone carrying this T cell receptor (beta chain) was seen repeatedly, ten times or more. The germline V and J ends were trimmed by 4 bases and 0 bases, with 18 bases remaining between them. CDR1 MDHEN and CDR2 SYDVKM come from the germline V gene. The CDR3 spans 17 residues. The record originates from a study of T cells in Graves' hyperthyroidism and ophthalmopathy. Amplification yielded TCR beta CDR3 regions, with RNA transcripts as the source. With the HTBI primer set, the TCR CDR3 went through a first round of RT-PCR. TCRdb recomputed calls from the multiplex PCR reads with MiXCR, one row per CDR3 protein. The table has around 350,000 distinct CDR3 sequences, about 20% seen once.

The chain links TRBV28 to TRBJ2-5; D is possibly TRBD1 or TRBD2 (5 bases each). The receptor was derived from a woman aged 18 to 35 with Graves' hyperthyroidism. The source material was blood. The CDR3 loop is CASSSPWDRLYQETQYF. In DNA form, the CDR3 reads TGTGCCAGCAGTTCTCCGTGGGACCGGTTGTACCAAGAGACCCAGTACTTC. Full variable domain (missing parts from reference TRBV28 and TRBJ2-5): DVKVTQSSRYLVKRTGEKVFLECVQDMDHENMFWYRQDPGLGLRLIYFSYDVKMKEKGDIPEGYSVSREKKERFSLILESASTNQTSMYLCASSSPWDRLYQETQYFGPGTRLLVL.